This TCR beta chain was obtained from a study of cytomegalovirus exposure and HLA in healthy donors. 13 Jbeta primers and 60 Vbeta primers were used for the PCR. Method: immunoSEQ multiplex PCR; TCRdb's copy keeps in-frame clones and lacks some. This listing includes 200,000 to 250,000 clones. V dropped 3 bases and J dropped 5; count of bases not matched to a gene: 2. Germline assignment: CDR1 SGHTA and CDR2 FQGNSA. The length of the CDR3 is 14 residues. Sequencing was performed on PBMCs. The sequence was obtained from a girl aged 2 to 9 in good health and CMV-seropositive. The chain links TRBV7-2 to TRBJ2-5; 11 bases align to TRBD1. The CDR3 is CASSLDRGRETQYF. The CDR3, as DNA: TGTGCCAGCAGCTTGGACAGGGGGCGGGAGACCCAGTACTTC.